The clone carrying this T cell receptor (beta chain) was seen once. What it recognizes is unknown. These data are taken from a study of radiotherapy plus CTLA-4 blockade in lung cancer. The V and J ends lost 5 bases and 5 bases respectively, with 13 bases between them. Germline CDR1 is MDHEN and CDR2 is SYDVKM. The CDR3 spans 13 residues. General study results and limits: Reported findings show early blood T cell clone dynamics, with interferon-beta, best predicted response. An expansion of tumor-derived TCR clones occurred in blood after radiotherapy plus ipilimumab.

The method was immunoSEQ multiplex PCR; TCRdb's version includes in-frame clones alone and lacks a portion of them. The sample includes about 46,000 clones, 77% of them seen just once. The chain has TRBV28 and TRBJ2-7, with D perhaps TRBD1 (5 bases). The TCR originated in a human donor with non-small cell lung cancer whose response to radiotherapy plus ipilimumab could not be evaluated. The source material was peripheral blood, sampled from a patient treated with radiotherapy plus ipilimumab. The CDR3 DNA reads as TGTGCCAGCAGTCACCAGGGCAGTCACGAGCAGTACTTC. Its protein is CASSHQGSHEQYF. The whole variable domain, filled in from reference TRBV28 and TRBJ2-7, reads DVKVTQSSRYLVKRTGEKVFLECVQDMDHENMFWYRQDPGLGLRLIYFSYDVKMKEKGDIPEGYSVSREKKERFSLILESASTNQTSMYLCASSHQGSHEQYFGPGTRLTVT.